Each of the 28 T cell receptor beta chains below was sequenced from the same sample in a study of blood T cell repertoires in COVID-19. TCRdb's table, derived via immunoSEQ multiplex PCR, lists solely in-frame clones and lacks some. This table has about 27,000 clones, around 65% appearing once. Sequenced sample: peripheral blood. These TCRs come from a man aged 60-69 years with active or convalescent COVID-19.

The chain joins TRBV7-3 to TRBJ2-1; TRBD2 matches at 7 bases. The CDR3 loop spans 15 amino acids. The V and J ends lost 3 bases and 0 bases, in that order; junction bases with no gene match: 2. Germline CDR1 reads SGHTA; CDR2 reads FQGTGA. The CDR3 loop is CASSFWGGSYNEQFF. Written as DNA, the CDR3 is TGTGCCAGCAGCTTCTGGGGGGGCTCCTACAATGAGCAGTTCTTC.

In this sample, this clone turned up a few times. The chain couples TRBV11-1 to TRBJ1-1; D is ambiguous. From germline, CDR1 is SGHAT and CDR2 FQDESV (reference sequence). Trimming stripped 1 base from V and 1 base from J, with 10 bases between. The CDR3 loop spans 15 amino acids. CDR3 nucleotides: TGTGCCAGCAGCTTAGGCCGGGGTAGGAACACTGAAGCTTTCTTT. It is translated as CASSLGRGRNTEAFF.

The chain is built from TRBV13 and TRBJ2-1, with 13 positions matching TRBD2. Per the germline V gene, CDR1 is PRHDT and CDR2 is FYEKMQ (reference sequence). With 0 bases clipped from V and 4 bases from J, the junction kept 9 bases outside the gene matches. The CDR3 is 19 residues long. The CDR3 DNA reads as TGTGCCAGCAGCTTAGGCCTTCGACTAGCGGGAGGTCATTACAATGAGCAGTTCTTC. This sequence encodes CASSLGLRLAGGHYNEQFF.

The chain carries TRBV2 and TRBJ1-4; 9 nucleotides line up with TRBD1. From germline, CDR1 is SNHLY and CDR2 FYNNEI. J gave up 7 bases and V 6 bases, and 9 bases lay outside the gene matches. The CDR3 totals 15 residues. In DNA, the CDR3 is TGTGCCAGCAGGGTGGGACAGGGCGACGCTGAAAAACTGTTTTTT. Translated, it gives CASRVGQGDAEKLFF.

The chain couples TRBV18 to TRBJ2-1; 7 bases are a match to TRBD1. After removal of 0 bases from V and 11 bases from J, the junction contained 10 bases not matched to a gene. CDR1 and CDR2 (germline): KGHSH, LQKENI. The CDR3 is made up of 15 amino acids. CDR3 protein: CASSPPANPGQQQFF. In DNA, the CDR3 is TGTGCCAGCTCACCACCAGCCAACCCGGGACAGCAGCAGTTCTTC.

The chain has TRBV7-6 and TRBJ2-1; D uncertain. V lost 7 bases to trimming and J lost 2 bases, with 18 bases between them. The length of the CDR3 is 16 residues. Germline V CDR1 and CDR2: SGHVS, FNYEAQ. The CDR3 protein is CASTLPTVRTYNEQFF. The CDR3 nucleotides read TGTGCCAGCACCCTCCCCACGGTCCGAACCTACAATGAGCAGTTCTTC.

The chain joins TRBV19 to TRBJ2-1; 11 positions agree with TRBD2. CDR1 is LNHDA, CDR2 SQIVND, per germline (reference sequence). V dropped 10 bases and J dropped 2; count of bases not matched to a gene: 1. This CDR3 region has 13 residues. CDR3 amino acids: CATSGRPYNEQFF. The CDR3, as DNA: TGTGCCACTAGCGGGAGGCCCTACAATGAGCAGTTCTTC.

V gene TRBV11-2 combines with J gene TRBJ1-3; D not resolved. Per the germline V gene, CDR1 is SGHAT and CDR2 is FQNNGV. V gave up 4 bases and J gave up 0 bases, with 10 bases separating them. This CDR3 is 15 amino acids long. CDR3 sequence (DNA): TGTGCCAGCAGCTCCGTCCGCGGCTCTGGAAACACCATATATTTT. This translates into CASSSVRGSGNTIYF.

This chain joins TRBV5-5 and TRBJ1-6; the match to TRBD1 covers 8 bases. The germline V gene encodes CDR1 SGHKS and CDR2 YYEKEE (reference sequence). V shed 4 bases, J shed 8 bases, and the junction held 5 bases outside the gene matches. There are 14 residues in the CDR3. DNA of the CDR3: TGTGCCAGCAGCCAGGACAGGGTCTATTCACCCCTCCACTTT. Its translation is CASSQDRVYSPLHF.

The V and J genes are TRBV10-3 and TRBJ2-1; D possibly corresponds to TRBD2 (5 bases). The V and J ends lost 4 bases and 3 bases respectively, with 13 bases between them. The CDR3 contains 15 residues. CDR1 is ENHRY and CDR2 is SYGVKD in the germline V gene. CDR3 sequence: CAISGSSSNYNEQFF. The CDR3 DNA sequence: TGTGCCATCAGTGGTTCTAGCAGCAACTACAATGAGCAGTTCTTC.

The chain uses TRBV19 and TRBJ1-1, with TRBD1 as a possible D gene (5 bases). Germline V lookup: CDR1 LNHDA, CDR2 SQIVND (reference sequence). V lost 8 bases and J lost 5, with 18 bases in between. The CDR3 is 14 amino acids. CDR3 in DNA: TGTGCCAGTTTACCCCCGGGGGTTGGAACTGAAGCTTTCTTT. It codes for CASLPPGVGTEAFF.

This clone showed up just once. The chain combines TRBV7-3 with TRBJ2-2; no clear D gene. Per the germline V gene, CDR1 is SGHTA and CDR2 is FQGTGA. Trimming removed 1 base at V and 6 bases at J, with 9 bases between. The CDR3 is 14 residues long. The CDR3 DNA sequence: TGTGCCAGCAGCTTAAGAGCGCTATCCGGGGAGCTGTTTTTT. Protein: CASSLRALSGELFF.

The chain joins TRBV15 to TRBJ2-7, with D perhaps matching TRBD2 (6 bases). CDR3 length equals 16 residues. Per the germline V gene, CDR1 is LNHNV and CDR2 is YYDKDF (reference sequence). Trimming shortened V by 0 bases and J by 5 bases, and 17 bases separated the two germline ends. The chain's CDR3 is CATSRDGGWSVNEQYF. The CDR3 DNA reads TGTGCCACCAGCAGAGATGGGGGGTGGTCTGTGAACGAGCAGTACTTC.

V usage is TRBV11-3 and J usage is TRBJ2-2, with D perhaps matching TRBD1 (5 bases). V lost 1 base and J lost 5, with 11 bases in between. In germline, CDR1 is SGHNT, CDR2 YENEEA. The CDR3 runs to 15 residues. CDR3 residues: CASSLGQTGTGELFF. In DNA, the CDR3 is TGTGCCAGCAGCTTAGGACAGACGGGTACCGGGGAGCTGTTTTTT.

In nucleotides, the CDR3 is TGCGCCAGCAGCGACCGACAGCGCACTGAAGCTTTCTTT. Protein product: CASSDRQRTEAFF. V usage is TRBV5-1 and J usage is TRBJ1-1, with D tentatively TRBD1 (5 bases). Germline-derived CDR1 and CDR2 are SGHRS and YFSETQ. The V gene lost 4 bases and the J gene lost 4 bases, with 11 bases spanning the gap. The CDR3 has 13 residues.

The chain uses TRBV6-6 and TRBJ1-2; no clear D gene. The CDR3 consists of 10 residues. V lost 8 bases, J lost 8 bases, and 9 bases lay in between. Germline-derived CDR1 and CDR2 are MNHNY and SVGAGI (reference sequence). CDR3 bases: TGTGCCAGCGGCATCAACGGCTACACCTTC. Residues: CASGINGYTF.

The CDR3 DNA is TGTGCCAGCAGCTTTACAGGGGCCGGTTTTGAGCAGTACTTC. This gives the protein CASSFTGAGFEQYF. The chain joins TRBV13 to TRBJ2-7; TRBD1 matches 7 bases. Trimming took 3 bases from V and 7 from J; bases not matched to a gene: 9. The CDR3 contains 14 residues. The V gene's germline CDR1 is PRHDT and CDR2 FYEKMQ (reference sequence).

The genes are TRBV27 and TRBJ2-3; D gene uncertain. The V and J ends lost 6 bases and 3 bases respectively, with 13 bases between them. This CDR3 has 14 residues. Per germline, CDR1 MNHEY and CDR2 SMNVEV (reference sequence). For the CDR3, the DNA is TGTGCCAGCAGCTTAAAACAGAGTACAGATACGCAGTATTTT. This codes for CASSLKQSTDTQYF.

In DNA, the CDR3 is TGTGCCAGCAGTCCCAGGGAGGTCCCCTACGAGCAGTACTTC. Translated, it gives CASSPREVPYEQYF. The gene calls are TRBV6-6 and TRBJ2-7; tentatively, D is TRBD2 (6 bases). V was cut by 5 bases and J by 2 bases, with 13 bases left in between. CDR1 and CDR2 (germline): MNHNY, SVGAGI (reference sequence). This CDR3 is 14 amino acids long.

This chain joins TRBV4-2 and TRBJ2-5; D gene ambiguous. Germline V gene lookup returns CDR1 LGHNA and CDR2 YNFKEQ. V lost 0 bases, J lost 4 bases, and 9 bases lay in between. The length of the CDR3 is 14 residues. This CDR3 reads CASSQDINRETQYF. CDR3 bases: TGTGCCAGCAGCCAAGATATAAATCGAGAGACCCAGTACTTC.

This clone is a singleton in its sample. The chain uses TRBV7-9 and TRBJ2-6; D remains unclear. The CDR3 sequence is 17 residues long. In germline, CDR1 is SEHNR, CDR2 FQNEAQ (reference sequence). V shed 3 bases and J shed 0 bases, with 12 bases lying between them. CDR3 in DNA: TGTGCCAGCAGCTTCAGGCCGGTCCTCTCTGGGGCCAACGTCCTGACTTTC. Protein sequence: CASSFRPVLSGANVLTF.

CDR3 sequence: CASSWATNTGELFF. CDR3 DNA sequence: TGTGCCAGCAGCTGGGCAACAAACACCGGGGAGCTGTTTTTT. V and J are TRBV25-1 and TRBJ2-2; D gene uncertain. CDR3 size: 14 residues. Trimming took off 6 bases at V and 2 bases at J, with 10 bases between the two ends. Per germline, CDR1 MGHDK and CDR2 SYGVNS.

The gene calls are TRBV7-9 and TRBJ1-3; 8 bases fit TRBD1. Germline V gives CDR1 SEHNR, CDR2 FQNEAQ (reference sequence). The V segment lost 7 bases and the J segment 1 base; nucleotides outside the gene matches: 9. This CDR3 spans 16 amino acids. The CDR3 here is CASIVTGASSGNTIYF. CDR3 coding DNA: TGTGCCAGCATCGTGACAGGGGCATCTTCTGGAAACACCATATATTTT.

The V gene is TRBV5-1, the J gene TRBJ2-3; 8 positions match TRBD2. This CDR3 is 16 amino acids long. Germline values: CDR1 SGHRS, CDR2 YFSETQ. The J segment lost 4 bases and the V segment lost 4 bases, leaving 11 bases of the junction unmatched. As DNA, the CDR3 is TGCGCCAGCAGCCCGGTAAGGGGCGGGGGGTCAGATACGCAGTATTTT. The encoded protein is CASSPVRGGGSDTQYF.

The rearrangement links TRBV2 to TRBJ1-1; D not resolved. V was cut by 2 bases and J by 1 base, with 5 bases left in between. This CDR3 is 13 amino acids long. Germline V gene lookup returns CDR1 SNHLY and CDR2 FYNNEI. The CDR3 region is CASSEQRNTEAFF. CDR3 DNA: TGTGCCAGCAGTGAACAGCGGAACACTGAAGCTTTCTTT. The full variable domain, with the rest looked up from reference TRBV2 and TRBJ1-1, is EPEVTQTPSHQVTQMGQEVILRCVPISNHLYFYWYRQILGQKVEFLVSFYNNEISEKSEIFDDQFSVERPDGSNFTLKIRSTKLEDSAMYFCASSEQRNTEAFFGQGTRLTVV.

The chain carries TRBV5-4 and TRBJ2-3; D unresolved. Germline V CDR1 and CDR2: SGHNT, YYREEE (reference sequence). V was cut by 0 bases and J by 0 bases, with 8 bases left in between. This CDR3 has 15 residues. The CDR3 is CASSLEVRSTDTQYF. The CDR3 region has the DNA TGTGCCAGCAGCTTGGAAGTCCGGAGCACAGATACGCAGTATTTT.

This chain links TRBV19 with TRBJ2-5; 10 bases agree with TRBD1. Germline V gene sequence: CDR1 LNHDA, CDR2 SQIVND (reference sequence). The CDR3 has 14 amino acids. With 5 bases clipped from V and 4 bases from J, the junction kept 4 bases outside the gene matches. Written as DNA, the CDR3 is TGTGCCAGTAGTTCATGGACAGGGGGAGAGACCCAGTACTTC. As protein: CASSSWTGGETQYF. The full variable domain, with the rest looked up from reference TRBV19 and TRBJ2-5, is DGGITQSPKYLFRKEGQNVTLSCEQNLNHDAMYWYRQDPGQGLRLIYYSQIVNDFQKGDIAEGYSVSREKKESFPLTVTSAQKNPTAFYLCASSSWTGGETQYFGPGTRLLVL.

The chain has TRBV5-5 and TRBJ1-2; TRBD1 is a possible D gene (6 bases). The CDR3 length is 13 residues. V shed 2 bases and J shed 4 bases, with 9 bases lying between them. CDR1 is SGHKS, CDR2 YYEKEE, per germline (reference sequence). In DNA form, the CDR3 reads TGTGCCAGCAGCTTACAGGGTTTCTATGGCTACACCTTC. Amino acid sequence: CASSLQGFYGYTF.